This T cell receptor beta chain is drawn from a study of blood T cell repertoires in COVID-19. Original handling: By means of reference gene primer amplification, nucleated cell counts were estimated. Profiling relied on immunoSEQ multiplex PCR, and the TCRdb table lists in-frame clones only, not all of them. That table furnishes V, J and clone size, whereas the DNA furnished D and trimming. The data show 40,000 to 50,000 clones, roughly 91% seen once. The CDR3 extends over 15 amino acids. The germline V gene encodes CDR1 SGHDT and CDR2 YYEEEE. V lost 0 bases and J 2 bases, leaving 8 bases between the germline ends.

This clonotype originated in a man aged 50 to 60 with active COVID-19. The J gene is TRBJ2-2, the V gene TRBV5-6; tentatively, D is TRBD2 (5 bases). The sequencing input was peripheral blood. The CDR3: CASSLGGINTGELFF. The CDR3 DNA reads TGTGCCAGCAGCTTGGGAGGGATTAACACCGGGGAGCTGTTTTTT.